The clone carrying this TCR beta chain has a count of ten or more. Researchers made TCR beta libraries by using iRepertoire HTBI primers and running Arm-PCR on CDR3 regions. One entry per CDR3 protein results from TCRdb running MiXCR on the multiplex PCR reads. The sample has 520,000 or so distinct CDR3 sequences, around 13% seen once. The sample's time point: newly diagnosed GD, antithyroid drugs for less than 3 months. PBMC RNA served as the TCR library source. This entry comes from a study of regulatory T cells in long-lasting Graves disease. In addition, the sample was reused for a study of T cells in Graves' hyperthyroidism and ophthalmopathy.

The material sequenced was peripheral blood mononuclear cells (PBMCs), taken at new diagnosis, from a patient treated with antithyroid drugs. This TCR derives from a woman aged 25-40 years with Graves disease.

The CDR3 here is CATSDLGTSTDTQYF. CDR3 nucleotides: TGTGCCACCAGTGATCTAGGGACCAGCACAGATACGCAGTATTTT. This chain connects TRBV24-1 to TRBJ2-3; D may correspond to TRBD1 or TRBD2 (5 bases each). This CDR3 spans 15 amino acids. V was pared by 3 bases and J by 0 bases, with 9 bases between. Germline CDR1 reads KGHDR; CDR2 reads SFDVKD.